A selection of T cell receptor beta chains follows, all from one sample in a study of T cell responses to AZD1222 COVID-19 vaccine. Some clones are missing from TCRdb's copy, which holds only in-frame ones; the method was immunoSEQ multiplex PCR. The data show over 100,000 clones, with 90% seen just once and 1.5% to 2% held by the top ten. This specimen consisted of peripheral blood, obtained on day 0 of AZD1222 vaccination. The receptors here all came from an adult in good health. Each CDR3 is given without its conserved first and last residue. A D gene is named only where the DNA matches it firmly.

v_call: TRBV14
j_call: TRBJ2-5
d_call: -
cdr3_aa: ASSQRSLEETQY

v_call: TRBV5-1
j_call: TRBJ2-1
d_call: TRBD1
cdr3_aa: ASSPNPTGASLNEQF

v_call: TRBV9
j_call: TRBJ2-5
d_call: -
cdr3_aa: ASSTAGGRETQY

v_call: TRBV27
j_call: TRBJ1-1
d_call: -
cdr3_aa: ASRQTRFTEAF

v_call: TRBV7-9
j_call: TRBJ1-6
d_call: -
cdr3_aa: ASSLDSSYNSPLH

v_call: TRBV12-5
j_call: TRBJ1-1
d_call: TRBD1
cdr3_aa: ASGPGTGGAF

v_call: TRBV3-1/TRBV3-2
j_call: TRBJ2-1
d_call: -
cdr3_aa: ASSPTKLGEQF

v_call: TRBV7-9
j_call: TRBJ2-5
d_call: TRBD2
cdr3_aa: ASSYWTSAQETQY

v_call: TRBV12-3/TRBV12-4
j_call: TRBJ1-2
d_call: -
cdr3_aa: ASSLVGDYT

v_call: TRBV10-3
j_call: TRBJ2-7
d_call: TRBD2
cdr3_aa: AISDWREKNEQY

v_call: TRBV6-2/TRBV6-3
j_call: TRBJ2-1
d_call: TRBD2
cdr3_aa: ASSDILAGGPDNEQF

v_call: TRBV7-9
j_call: TRBJ2-1
d_call: -
cdr3_aa: ASSFEFGEQF

v_call: TRBV25-1
j_call: TRBJ1-1
d_call: TRBD1
cdr3_aa: ASSETGGWTEAF

v_call: TRBV5-4
j_call: TRBJ2-2
d_call: TRBD1
cdr3_aa: ASSEGQGLNTGELF

v_call: TRBV10-3
j_call: TRBJ2-7
d_call: TRBD1
cdr3_aa: AILGQGSHEQY

v_call: TRBV4-1
j_call: TRBJ1-1
d_call: -
cdr3_aa: ASSQVGFMNTEAF

v_call: TRBV4-3
j_call: TRBJ2-1
d_call: -
cdr3_aa: ASSLGPLNEQF

v_call: TRBV6-1
j_call: TRBJ1-2
d_call: -
cdr3_aa: ASSEVGGYT

v_call: TRBV7-2
j_call: TRBJ2-5
d_call: -
cdr3_aa: ASSLWGRRGQETQY

v_call: TRBV28
j_call: TRBJ1-1
d_call: -
cdr3_aa: ASSTGTRSF

v_call: TRBV30
j_call: TRBJ1-2
d_call: -
cdr3_aa: AWSVPHRASEGYT

v_call: TRBV5-1
j_call: TRBJ2-1
d_call: -
cdr3_aa: ASSLGQNLNNEQF

v_call: TRBV3-1/TRBV3-2
j_call: TRBJ2-3
d_call: -
cdr3_aa: ASSQGSLSTDTQY

v_call: TRBV6-5
j_call: TRBJ2-7
d_call: TRBD2
cdr3_aa: ASSYKAGVTEQY

v_call: TRBV6-5
j_call: TRBJ1-2
d_call: -
cdr3_aa: ASSRNQQGGYGYT

v_call: TRBV19
j_call: TRBJ1-5
d_call: -
cdr3_aa: ASSPAIGQPQH

v_call: TRBV3-1/TRBV3-2
j_call: TRBJ1-6
d_call: -
cdr3_aa: ASSQRGGIYSPLH

v_call: TRBV7-3
j_call: TRBJ2-3
d_call: -
cdr3_aa: ASSLVPRADTQY

v_call: TRBV6-2/TRBV6-3
j_call: TRBJ1-1
d_call: TRBD1
cdr3_aa: ASSSGGTGGEAF

v_call: TRBV20-1
j_call: TRBJ2-3
d_call: -
cdr3_aa: SVQKADTQY

v_call: TRBV2
j_call: TRBJ2-2
d_call: -
cdr3_aa: ASSEARGPGELF